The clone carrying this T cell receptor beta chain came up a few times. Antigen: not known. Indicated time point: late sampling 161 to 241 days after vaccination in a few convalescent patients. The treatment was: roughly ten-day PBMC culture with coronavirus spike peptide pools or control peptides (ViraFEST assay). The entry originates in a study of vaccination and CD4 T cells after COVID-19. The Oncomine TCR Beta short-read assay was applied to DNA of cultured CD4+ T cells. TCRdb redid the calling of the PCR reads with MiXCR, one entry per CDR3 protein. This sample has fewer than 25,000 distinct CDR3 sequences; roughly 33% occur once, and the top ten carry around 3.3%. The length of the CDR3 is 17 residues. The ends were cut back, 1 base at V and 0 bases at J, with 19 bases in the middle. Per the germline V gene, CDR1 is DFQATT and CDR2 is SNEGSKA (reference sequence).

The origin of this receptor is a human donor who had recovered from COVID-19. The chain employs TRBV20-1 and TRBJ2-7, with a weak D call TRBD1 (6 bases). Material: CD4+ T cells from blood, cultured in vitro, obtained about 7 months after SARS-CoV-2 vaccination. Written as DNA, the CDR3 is TGCAGTGCTAGAGGGGGCAGGGGAGTGTCGGTCTCCTACGAGCAGTACTTC. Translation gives CSARGGRGVSVSYEQYF.